The 17 T cell receptor beta chains below all came from one sample that was sequenced in a study of T cell responses to AZD1222 COVID-19 vaccine. Here immunoSEQ multiplex PCR was the method, and the copy in TCRdb shows in-frame clones only, minus some. The table records tens of thousands of clones, approximately 87% of them present only once. The source was peripheral blood, collected 28 days after the second AZD1222 dose. All receptors come from an adult who received the AZD1222 COVID-19 vaccine.

The J gene is TRBJ1-1, the V gene TRBV28; no clear D gene. CDR1 and CDR2 (germline): MDHEN, SYDVKM. With 5 bases removed from V and 0 bases from J, the gap between germline ends came to 10 bases. This CDR3 has 14 amino acids. The CDR3 region is CASSLRRLNTEAFF. The CDR3 region has the DNA TGTGCCAGCAGTCTCCGACGGCTGAACACTGAAGCTTTCTTT.

This chain uses TRBV4-3 with TRBJ2-1; TRBD2 aligns across 7 bases. Germline lookup yields CDR1 LGHNA and CDR2 YSLEER. V lost 8 bases and J lost 6; bases outside the gene matches: 1. CDR3 length: 11 residues. As DNA, the CDR3 is TGCGCCAGCTGGGGGGGCAATGAGCAGTTCTTC. It translates to CASWGGNEQFF.

This clone was seen a handful of times. The chain has TRBV19 and TRBJ1-5; TRBD1 might be the D (6 bases). Germline V gene sequence: CDR1 LNHDA, CDR2 SQIVND (reference sequence). The CDR3 length is 15 residues. V lost 5 bases and J 3 bases, leaving 14 bases between the germline ends. Written as DNA, the CDR3 is TGTGCCAGTAGTTATTCGGACAGACCCAATCAGCCCCAGCATTTT. Amino acid sequence: CASSYSDRPNQPQHF.

CDR3 amino acids: CASRPGMNSPLHF. The CDR3 DNA reads TGTGCCAGCAGACCAGGGATGAATTCACCCCTCCACTTT. This chain joins TRBV27 and TRBJ1-6; weak D call: TRBD1 (5 bases). Germline CDR1 and CDR2: MNHEY and SMNVEV (reference sequence). Trimming removed 6 bases from V and 7 bases from J, with 10 bases in between. The CDR3 sequence is 13 residues long.

The CDR3 DNA sequence: TGTGCCAGCAGCTTGTACTCCTCCAGGGACGATAAGAGGACTTTCTTT. Protein product: CASSLYSSRDDKRTFF. V usage is TRBV5-6 and J usage is TRBJ1-1, with a tentative D call TRBD1 (5 bases). Trimming pared 1 base from V and 12 bases from J, leaving 25 bases between. The CDR3 is made up of 16 amino acids. Germline V gene lookup returns CDR1 SGHDT and CDR2 YYEEEE.

The V and J genes are TRBV30 and TRBJ1-5; no clear D. Germline assignment: CDR1 GTSNPN and CDR2 SVGIG (reference sequence). This CDR3 spans 13 amino acids. Trimming removed 3 bases at V and 3 bases at J, with 9 bases between. The CDR3 DNA sequence: TGTGCCTGGAGCACCAACCCCAATCAGCCCCAGCATTTT. Residues: CAWSTNPNQPQHF.

This clone was observed a few times. This chain joins TRBV6-1 and TRBJ1-2, with D unresolved. Germline assignment: CDR1 MNHNS and CDR2 SASEGT. V was shortened by 1 base and J by 8 bases, with 8 bases between the two germline ends. The CDR3 extends over 12 amino acids. The CDR3 DNA sequence: TGTGCCAGCAGTGAAGGCAATTGGGGCTACACCTTC. Translation: CASSEGNWGYTF.

This clone was seen more than once but under ten times. The CDR3 spells CASSSRGGKTEAFF. The CDR3 nucleotides read TGTGCCAGCAGCTCCAGGGGAGGAAAAACTGAAGCTTTCTTT. The rearrangement joins TRBV5-4 to TRBJ1-1; D may be TRBD1 (6 bases). Germline values: CDR1 SGHNT, CDR2 YYREEE (reference sequence). V lost 3 bases to trimming and J lost 5 bases, with 14 bases between them. The CDR3 sequence is 14 residues long.

The rearrangement links TRBV6-5 to TRBJ1-1; tentative D call: TRBD1 (6 bases). Germline loops: CDR1 MNHEY, CDR2 SVGAGI. The CDR3 extends over 14 amino acids. V was shortened by 2 bases and J by 4 bases, with 11 bases between the two germline ends. CDR3 nucleotide sequence: TGTGCCAGCAGTTACCAGGGGCATCGCACTGAAGCTTTCTTT. Translated, it gives CASSYQGHRTEAFF.

The chain has TRBV7-9 and TRBJ2-5; D perhaps matches TRBD1 (5 bases). From germline, CDR1 is SEHNR and CDR2 FQNEAQ (reference sequence). The CDR3 has 15 residues. V lost 5 bases and J 1 base, leaving 14 bases between the germline ends. CDR3 sequence reads: CASSPQVASQETQYF. CDR3 in DNA: TGTGCCAGCAGCCCACAGGTGGCGAGCCAAGAGACCCAGTACTTC.

The chain uses TRBV25-1 and TRBJ2-2, with D unresolved. In germline, CDR1 is MGHDK, CDR2 SYGVNS. The V and J ends lost 4 bases and 1 base respectively, with 1 base between them. The CDR3 runs 12 residues. In nucleotides, the CDR3 is TGTGCCAGCAGTGGGAACACCGGGGAGCTGTTTTTT. Translating it yields CASSGNTGELFF. Using reference TRBV25-1 and TRBJ2-2 for the parts outside the CDR3, the full variable domain is EADIYQTPRYLVIGTGKKITLECSQTMGHDKMYWYQQDPGMELHLIHYSYGVNSTEKGDLSSESTVSRIRTEHFPLTLESARPSHTSQYLCASSGNTGELFFGEGSRLTVL.

The genes are TRBV7-2 and TRBJ2-7, with D perhaps TRBD2 (7 bases). Deletions cut 4 bases from V and 6 bases from J, with 19 bases between. CDR1 SGHTA and CDR2 FQGNSA come from the germline V gene. This CDR3 spans 15 amino acids. CDR3 nucleotide sequence: TGTGCCAGCAGCTCGCTTTGGGGGGGGCTAAGCGAGCAGTACTTC. Protein: CASSSLWGGLSEQYF.

The chain has TRBV9 and TRBJ1-3; D remains ambiguous. V shed 0 bases and J shed 7 bases, with 17 bases lying between them. The germline V gene has CDR1 SGDLS and CDR2 YYNGEE. CDR3 length: 16 residues. The CDR3: CASSVAPPGRRNTIYF. The CDR3 DNA is TGTGCCAGCAGCGTAGCCCCCCCCGGGCGCCGGAACACCATATATTTT.

This clone appeared a single time. The chain has TRBV27 and TRBJ2-2; D may be TRBD2 (6 bases). The CDR3 is made up of 15 amino acids. Trimming removed 3 bases from V and 2 bases from J, with 10 bases in between. Germline V lookup: CDR1 MNHEY, CDR2 SMNVEV (reference sequence). The CDR3 DNA reads as TGTGCCAGCAGTTTTGACGGGGGAAACACCGGGGAGCTGTTTTTT. It yields the protein CASSFDGGNTGELFF.

V is TRBV2 and J is TRBJ1-1, with TRBD1 identical over 8 bases. CDR1 is SNHLY and CDR2 is FYNNEI in the germline V gene. V lost 3 bases to trimming and J lost 0 bases; unmatched junction nucleotides: 6. The CDR3 consists of 16 residues. CDR3 region: CASSEWTGFLNTEAFF. CDR3 sequence (DNA): TGTGCCAGCAGTGAGTGGACAGGGTTTTTGAACACTGAAGCTTTCTTT.

This clone has a handful of counts. J is TRBJ2-2 and V is TRBV21-1; the listed D gene, TRBD1, was not tested against the DNA. TRBV21-1 is a pseudogene locus. The CDR3 runs 17 residues. The CDR3 region has the DNA TGTGCCAGCAGCCTAGTAACCGGGACAGGGGCCCCCGGGGAGCTGTTTTTT. As protein: CASSLVTGTGAPGELFF.

The CDR3 region has the DNA TGCGCCAGCAGCTTGGAAGGGGGCGACACCGGGGAGCTGTTTTTT. It encodes CASSLEGGDTGELFF. The rearrangement links TRBV5-1 to TRBJ2-2; 7 nucleotides line up with TRBD1. The V segment lost 0 bases and the J segment 3 bases; nucleotides outside the gene matches: 2. CDR1 SGHRS and CDR2 YFSETQ come from the germline V gene. The CDR3 loop spans 15 amino acids. The complete variable domain, with remaining parts taken from reference TRBV5-1 and TRBJ2-2, reads KAGVTQTPRYLIKTRGQQVTLSCSPISGHRSVSWYQQTPGQGLQFLFEYFSETQRNKGNFPGRFSGRQFSNSRSEMNVSTLELGDSALYLCASSLEGGDTGELFFGEGSRLTVL.